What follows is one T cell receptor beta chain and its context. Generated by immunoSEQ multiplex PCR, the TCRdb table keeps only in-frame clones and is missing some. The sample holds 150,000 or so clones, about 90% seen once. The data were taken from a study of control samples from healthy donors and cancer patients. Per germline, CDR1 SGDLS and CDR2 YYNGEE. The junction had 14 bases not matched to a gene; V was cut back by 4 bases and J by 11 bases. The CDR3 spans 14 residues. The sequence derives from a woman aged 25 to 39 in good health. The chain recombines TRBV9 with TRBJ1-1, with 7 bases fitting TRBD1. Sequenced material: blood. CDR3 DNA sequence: TGTGCCAGCAGCCCAAATACAGGGGCCCGGGGGGCTTTCTTT. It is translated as CASSPNTGARGAFF.